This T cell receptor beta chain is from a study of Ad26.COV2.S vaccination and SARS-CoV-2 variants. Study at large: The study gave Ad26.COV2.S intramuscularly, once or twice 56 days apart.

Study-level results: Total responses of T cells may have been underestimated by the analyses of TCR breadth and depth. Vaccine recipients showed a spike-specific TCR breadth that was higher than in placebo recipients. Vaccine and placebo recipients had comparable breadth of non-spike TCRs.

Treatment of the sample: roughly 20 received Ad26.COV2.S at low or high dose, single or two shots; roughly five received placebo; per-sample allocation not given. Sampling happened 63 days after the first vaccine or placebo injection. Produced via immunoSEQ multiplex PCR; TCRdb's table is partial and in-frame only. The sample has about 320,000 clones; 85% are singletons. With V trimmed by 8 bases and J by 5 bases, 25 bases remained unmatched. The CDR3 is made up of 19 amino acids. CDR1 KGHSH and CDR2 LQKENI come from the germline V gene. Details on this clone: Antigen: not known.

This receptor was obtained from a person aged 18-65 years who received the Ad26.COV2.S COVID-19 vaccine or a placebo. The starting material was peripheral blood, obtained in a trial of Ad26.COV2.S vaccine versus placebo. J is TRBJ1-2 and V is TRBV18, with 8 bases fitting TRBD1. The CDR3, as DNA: TGTGCCAGCCATACAACCAATGGGGCCTTCCCAGGGGGCGAGTATGGCTACACCTTC. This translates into CASHTTNGAFPGGEYGYTF.